This entry describes one T cell receptor beta chain. This clonotype was counted only a few times. Its recognized antigen is unknown. Per-nucleotide qualities are absent, and no much larger clonotype sits a single base away. Ficoll-Paque density gradient centrifugation was used to isolate PBMCs. This record belongs to a study of T-cell memory formation after mild COVID-19 (dated by TCRdb to about 2021). With respect to the entire study: TCR sequence clusters from the two donors were found to be largely donor specific. T-cell clones expanding and contracting after mild COVID-19 in a couple of donors were tracked by longitudinal TCRalpha and TCRbeta repertoire sequencing. Two young, previously healthy adult volunteers, one female and one male, were included in the cohort. What the study reported, not specific to this receptor: SARS-CoV-2 specificity was not confirmed for the second-wave clones peaking on day 37. Only a couple of mild cases were covered by the study, and larger cohorts that include severe cases with pre-infection samples were considered necessary. Some responding clones were detected in pre-infection memory, which suggested that pre-existing cross-reactive memory T cells had joined the SARS-CoV-2 response. Contracting CD4+ clones appeared mostly in the CM and EM memory subsets, whereas CD8+ clones were enriched in EMRA. Clones contracting from day 15 to 85 had balanced CD4/CD8 phenotypes, while a second wave expanding from day 15 to 37 was biased towards CD4+.

TCRdb names Illumina NovaSeq 6000 as the instrument used. TCRalpha and TCRbeta cDNA libraries were constructed by 5'RACE with constant-segment primers, with sample barcodes and unique molecular identifiers being introduced. RNA was extracted from every sample with Trizol reagent. Amplification of the libraries took two PCR steps, and the second step added a second sample barcode plus Illumina TruSeq adapters. The libraries were sequenced on an Illumina NovaSeq using 2 x 150 bp paired-end reads. The paper's processing steps were these. Reads were demultiplexed and collapsed into UMI-guided consensus sequences with migec v1.2.7. Using mixcr v2.1.11, UMI consensuses were aligned to TRA and TRB V and J templates and then assembled into clonotypes. A clonotype was counted as expanded or contracted only if both edgeR and NoisET called the change significant, with noise models trained on biological replicates. edgeR calls used a false discovery rate-adjusted p below 0.01 and a log2 fold-change threshold of 1. As an exploratory analysis of dynamics, max-normalized trajectories of the 1000 most abundant clonotypes were examined by PCA with hierarchical clustering. The CD4 or CD8 phenotype of responding clones was assigned using the separately sequenced CD4+ and CD8+ repertoires. Starting from the raw public reads, TCRdb applied fastp trimming at Q25, assembled clones with MiXCR and retained in-frame beta chains. Each entry is one CDR3 protein sequence, shown with its most common DNA and genes. TCRdb, not the original authors, processed these V and J calls. The sample table records 170,000 or so distinct CDR3 sequences; around a third of these occur just once. Clones ranked in the top ten supply 12% of the sample.

The germline V gene gives CDR1 as KGHDR and CDR2 as SFDVKD. Spanning cysteine to phenylalanine, the CDR3 consists of 17 amino acids. Only the CDR3 DNA is retained, 51 bases long and in frame from the first base. The germline V end is reduced by 3 bases and the J end by 1 base; junction bases left unmatched: 9. The receptor was isolated from an adult woman who had mild COVID-19 (a few samples of this study predate the infection). The sample titles of this study are shuffled in the database, so cell type and time point are left out; the donor was told from shared clones. Recombination joined TRBV24-1 with TRBJ2-5, and TRBD2 aligns with 8 junction nucleotides. The sample was PBMCs or a T cell subset sorted from them (not recorded which). For the CDR3, the sequence is CATSDPLPTSGQETQYF. In nucleotide form, the sequence is TGTGCCACCAGTGATCCCCTGCCTACTAGCGGCCAAGAGACCCAGTACTTC.